A selection of T cell receptor beta chains follows, all from one sample in a study of T cell responses to AZD1222 COVID-19 vaccine. The data were produced by immunoSEQ multiplex PCR, yet TCRdb's version contains in-frame clones alone and is incomplete. The sample has under 150,000 clones, about 90% seen once. The source material was peripheral blood, sampled 28 days after the second AZD1222 dose. Receptors were obtained from an adult who received the AZD1222 COVID-19 vaccine. Both conserved end residues are part of each CDR3. A D gene is named only where the DNA matches it firmly. A row's size may be missing; if present it is once, few, many or a size class.

j_call: TRBJ1-3; v_call: TRBV28; clone_size: NA; d_call: NA; cdr3_aa: CASVRWSGNTIYF; cdr3_nt: TGTGCCAGCGTTCGGTGGTCAGGAAACACCATATATTTT
j_call: TRBJ2-1; v_call: TRBV11-2; clone_size: NA; d_call: NA; cdr3_aa: CASSLDYNNEQFF; cdr3_nt: TGTGCCAGCAGCTTAGATTACAACAATGAGCAGTTCTTC
j_call: TRBJ1-2; v_call: TRBV9; clone_size: NA; d_call: NA; cdr3_aa: CASSEGNNYGYTF; cdr3_nt: TGTGCCAGCAGCGAGGGCAACAACTATGGCTACACCTTC
j_call: TRBJ2-2; v_call: TRBV27; clone_size: NA; d_call: TRBD2; cdr3_aa: CASSLYTSGGPYTGELFF; cdr3_nt: TGTGCCAGCAGTTTATATACTAGCGGGGGGCCGTACACCGGGGAGCTGTTTTTT
j_call: TRBJ1-1; v_call: TRBV11-3; clone_size: NA; d_call: TRBD1; cdr3_aa: CASSAGAGGDTEAFF; cdr3_nt: TGTGCCAGCAGCGCCGGGGCAGGGGGAGACACTGAAGCTTTCTTT
j_call: TRBJ1-6; v_call: TRBV28; clone_size: NA; d_call: NA; cdr3_aa: CASSPGGSNGSPLHF; cdr3_nt: TGTGCCAGCAGTCCGGGGGGCAGTAATGGCTCACCCCTCCACTTT
j_call: TRBJ1-2; v_call: TRBV19; clone_size: NA; d_call: NA; cdr3_aa: CASSMSGDGYTF; cdr3_nt: TGTGCCAGTAGTATGTCAGGGGATGGCTACACCTTC
j_call: TRBJ1-1; v_call: TRBV4-1; clone_size: NA; d_call: NA; cdr3_aa: CASTSGGHMNTEAFF; cdr3_nt: TGCGCCAGCACTTCGGGGGGGCACATGAACACTGAAGCTTTCTTT
j_call: TRBJ1-2; v_call: TRBV5-1; clone_size: NA; d_call: NA; cdr3_aa: CASSLDGRDNYGYTF; cdr3_nt: TGCGCCAGCAGCTTGGATGGCAGGGATAACTATGGCTACACCTTC
j_call: TRBJ1-2; v_call: TRBV2; clone_size: NA; d_call: TRBD1; cdr3_aa: CASNSRQGGSGYTF; cdr3_nt: TGTGCCAGCAACTCCCGACAGGGTGGGAGTGGCTACACCTTC
j_call: TRBJ1-2; v_call: TRBV5-4; clone_size: NA; d_call: NA; cdr3_aa: CASRWRGGYGYTF; cdr3_nt: TGTGCCAGCAGATGGCGGGGGGGCTATGGCTACACCTTC
j_call: TRBJ2-7; v_call: TRBV2; clone_size: NA; d_call: NA; cdr3_aa: CASSENWNSYEQYF; cdr3_nt: TGTGCCAGCAGTGAAAATTGGAACTCCTACGAGCAGTACTTC
j_call: TRBJ2-2; v_call: TRBV6-2/TRBV6-3; clone_size: NA; d_call: TRBD1; cdr3_aa: CASSDRGHGELFF; cdr3_nt: TGTGCCAGCAGCGACAGGGGGCACGGGGAGCTGTTTTTT
j_call: TRBJ2-2; v_call: TRBV5-5; clone_size: once; d_call: TRBD1; cdr3_aa: CASSSYPGQGSGELFF; cdr3_nt: TGTGCCAGCAGTTCCTACCCGGGACAGGGAAGCGGGGAGCTGTTTTTT
j_call: TRBJ1-6; v_call: TRBV4-1; clone_size: NA; d_call: NA; cdr3_aa: CASGGATDNSPLHF; cdr3_nt: TGCGCCAGCGGAGGGGCGACGGATAATTCACCCCTCCACTTT
j_call: TRBJ2-1; v_call: TRBV19; clone_size: NA; d_call: NA; cdr3_aa: CASSPGPTYNEQFF; cdr3_nt: TGTGCCAGTAGTCCGGGACCAACATACAATGAGCAGTTCTTC